This T cell receptor (beta chain) was sequenced during a study of CD8 T cells in ankylosing spondylitis. General study findings and limits: Apparently characteristic of ankylosing spondylitis blood was a TCR beta motif (eight highly homologous variants).

Germline V gene data show CDR1 as SGHTA and CDR2 as FQGNSA. The germline V and J ends were trimmed by 1 base and 7 bases, with 14 bases remaining between them. The CDR3 has 15 amino acids. Each CDR3 protein gets one entry after TCRdb re-called the 5' RACE reads with MiXCR. This table holds approximately 220,000 distinct CDR3 sequences, roughly 25% found once. The sample holds a few counts of this clonotype. What it binds is not known. The clonotype was recovered from a male donor with ankylosing spondylitis or in good health (not recorded which). The rearrangement links TRBV7-2 to TRBJ2-1; D remains ambiguous. The source material was blood, either unsorted or a sorted T cell fraction (not recorded which). The CDR3 protein is CASSLVWGRPNEQFF. The CDR3 DNA sequence: TGTGCCAGCAGCTTAGTTTGGGGTCGACCAAATGAGCAGTTCTTC. Looking up the rest from reference TRBV7-2 and TRBJ2-1 gives the full variable domain: GAGVSQSPSNKVTEKGKDVELRCDPISGHTALYWYRQSLGQGLEFLIYFQGNSAPDKSGLPSDRFSAERTGGSVSTLTIQRTQQEDSAVYLCASSLVWGRPNEQFFGPGTRLTVL.